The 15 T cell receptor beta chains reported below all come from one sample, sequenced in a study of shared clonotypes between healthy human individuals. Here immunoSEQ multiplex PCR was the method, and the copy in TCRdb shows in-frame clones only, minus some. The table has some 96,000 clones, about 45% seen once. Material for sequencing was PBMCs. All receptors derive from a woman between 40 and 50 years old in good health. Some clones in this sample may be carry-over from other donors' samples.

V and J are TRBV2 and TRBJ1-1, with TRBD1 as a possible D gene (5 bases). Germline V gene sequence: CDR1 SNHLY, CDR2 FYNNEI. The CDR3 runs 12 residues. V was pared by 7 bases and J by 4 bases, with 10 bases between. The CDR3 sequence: CASKGGGTEAFF. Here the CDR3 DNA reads TGTGCCAGCAAGGGTGGGGGCACTGAAGCTTTCTTT.

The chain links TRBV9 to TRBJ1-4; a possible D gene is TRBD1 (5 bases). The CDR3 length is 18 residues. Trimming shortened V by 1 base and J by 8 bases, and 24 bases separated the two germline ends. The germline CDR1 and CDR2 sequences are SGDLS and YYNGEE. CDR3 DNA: TGTGCCAGCAGCGTAATGTTCCGCTGGGACCTTTCGCGGGAAAAACTGTTTTTT. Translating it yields CASSVMFRWDLSREKLFF. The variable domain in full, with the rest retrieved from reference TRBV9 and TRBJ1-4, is DSGVTQTPKHLITATGQRVTLRCSPRSGDLSVYWYQQSLDQGLQFLIQYYNGEERAKGNILERFSAQQFPDLHSELNLSSLELGDSALYFCASSVMFRWDLSREKLFFGSGTQLSVL.

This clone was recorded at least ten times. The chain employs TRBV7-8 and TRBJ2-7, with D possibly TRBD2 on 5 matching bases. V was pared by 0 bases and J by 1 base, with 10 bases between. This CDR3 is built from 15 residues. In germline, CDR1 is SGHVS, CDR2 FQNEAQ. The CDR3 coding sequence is TGTGCCAGCAGCTTAGCCCTCGGGAAATCCTACGAGCAGTACTTC. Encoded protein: CASSLALGKSYEQYF.

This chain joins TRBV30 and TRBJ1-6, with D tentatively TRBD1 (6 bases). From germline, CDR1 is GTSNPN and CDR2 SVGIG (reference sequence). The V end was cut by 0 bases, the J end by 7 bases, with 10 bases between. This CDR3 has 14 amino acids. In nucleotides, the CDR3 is TGTGCCTGGAGTGTTACAGGGTTGAATTCACCCCTCCACTTT. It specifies CAWSVTGLNSPLHF. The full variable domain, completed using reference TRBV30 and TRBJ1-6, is SQTIHQWPATLVQPVGSPLSLECTVEGTSNPNLYWYRQAAGRGLQLLFYSVGIGQISSEVPQNLSASRPQDRQFILSSKKLLLSDSGFYLCAWSVTGLNSPLHFGNGTRLTVT.

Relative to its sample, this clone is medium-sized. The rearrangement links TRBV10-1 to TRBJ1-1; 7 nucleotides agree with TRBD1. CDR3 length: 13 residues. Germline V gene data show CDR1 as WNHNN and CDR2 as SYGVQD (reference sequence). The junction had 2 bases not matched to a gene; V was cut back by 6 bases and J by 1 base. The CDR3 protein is CASRQGTNTEAFF. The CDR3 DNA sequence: TGCGCCAGCAGACAGGGGACGAACACTGAAGCTTTCTTT.

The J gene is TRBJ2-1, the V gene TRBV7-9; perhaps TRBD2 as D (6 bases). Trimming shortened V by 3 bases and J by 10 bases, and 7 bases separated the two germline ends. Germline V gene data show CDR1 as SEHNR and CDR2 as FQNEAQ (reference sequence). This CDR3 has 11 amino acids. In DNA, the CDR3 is TGTGCCAGCAGCTTGGCGGGGGAGCAGTTCTTC. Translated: CASSLAGEQFF.

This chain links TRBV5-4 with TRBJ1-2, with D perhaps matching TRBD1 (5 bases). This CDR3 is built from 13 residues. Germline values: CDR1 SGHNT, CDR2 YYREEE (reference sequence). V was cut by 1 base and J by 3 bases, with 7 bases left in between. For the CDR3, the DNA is TGTGCCAGCAGCTTGTGGGACCACTATGGCTACACCTTC. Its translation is CASSLWDHYGYTF. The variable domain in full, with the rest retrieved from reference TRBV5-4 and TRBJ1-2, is ETGVTQSPTHLIKTRGQQVTLRCSSQSGHNTVSWYQQALGQGPQFIFQYYREEENGRGNFPPRFSGLQFPNYSSELNVNALELDDSALYLCASSLWDHYGYTFGSGTRLTVV.

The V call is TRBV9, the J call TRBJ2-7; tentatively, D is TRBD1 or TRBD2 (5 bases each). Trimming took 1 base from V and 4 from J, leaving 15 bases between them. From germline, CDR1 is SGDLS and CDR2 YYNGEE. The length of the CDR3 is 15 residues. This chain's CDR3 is CASSVSGRGAYEQYF. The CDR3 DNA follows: TGTGCCAGCAGCGTATCAGGTCGGGGCGCGTACGAGCAGTACTTC.

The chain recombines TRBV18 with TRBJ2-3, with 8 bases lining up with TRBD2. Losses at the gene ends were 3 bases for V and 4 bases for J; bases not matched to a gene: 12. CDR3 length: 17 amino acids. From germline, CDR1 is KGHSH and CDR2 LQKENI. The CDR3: CASSPYRSGRNADTQYF. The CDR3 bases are TGTGCCAGCTCACCCTATCGAAGCGGGAGAAACGCAGATACGCAGTATTTT.

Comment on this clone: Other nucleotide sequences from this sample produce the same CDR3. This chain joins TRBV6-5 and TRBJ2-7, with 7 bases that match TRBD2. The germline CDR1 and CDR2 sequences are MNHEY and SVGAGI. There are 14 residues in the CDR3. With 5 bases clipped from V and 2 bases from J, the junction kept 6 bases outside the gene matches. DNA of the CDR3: TGTGCCAGCAGTCTTCTAGCGGTTCCCTACGAGCAGTACTTC. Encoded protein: CASSLLAVPYEQYF.

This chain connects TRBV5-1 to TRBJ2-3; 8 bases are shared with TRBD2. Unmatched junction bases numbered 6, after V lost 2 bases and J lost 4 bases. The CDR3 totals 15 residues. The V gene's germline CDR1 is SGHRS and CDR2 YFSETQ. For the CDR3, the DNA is TGCGCCAGCAGCTTCGGGACTAGTATGTCAGATACGCAGTATTTT. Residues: CASSFGTSMSDTQYF.

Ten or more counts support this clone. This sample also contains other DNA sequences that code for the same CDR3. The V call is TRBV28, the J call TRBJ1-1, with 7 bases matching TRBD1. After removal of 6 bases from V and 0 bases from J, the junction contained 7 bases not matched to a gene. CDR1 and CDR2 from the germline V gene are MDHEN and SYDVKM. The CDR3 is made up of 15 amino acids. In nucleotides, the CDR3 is TGTGCCAGCAGCCGGTGGGACAGCCTGAACACTGAAGCTTTCTTT. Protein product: CASSRWDSLNTEAFF.

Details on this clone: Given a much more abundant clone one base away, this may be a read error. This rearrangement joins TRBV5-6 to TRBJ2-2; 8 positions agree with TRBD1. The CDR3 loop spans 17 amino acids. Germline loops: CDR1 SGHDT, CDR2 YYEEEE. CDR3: CAGSLAGEQGATGELFF. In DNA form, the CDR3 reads TGTGCCGGCAGCTTGGCCGGGGAGCAGGGGGCCACCGGGGAGCTGTTTTTT.

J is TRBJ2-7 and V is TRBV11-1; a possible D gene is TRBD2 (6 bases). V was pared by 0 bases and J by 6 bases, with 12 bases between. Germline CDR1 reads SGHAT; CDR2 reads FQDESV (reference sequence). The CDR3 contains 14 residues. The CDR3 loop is CASSLARRVGEQYF. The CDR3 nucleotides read TGTGCCAGCAGCTTAGCCCGGAGGGTCGGCGAGCAGTACTTC.

The CDR3: CASSLPKGHPWDQPQHF. In nucleotides, the CDR3 is TGTGCCAGCAGTCTACCCAAGGGACACCCTTGGGATCAGCCCCAGCATTTT. The chain has TRBV28 and TRBJ1-5; D is perhaps TRBD1 (6 bases). This CDR3 is 17 amino acids long. From germline, CDR1 is MDHEN and CDR2 SYDVKM. The ends were cut back, 5 bases at V and 5 bases at J, with 22 bases in the middle.